Listed below are T cell receptor beta chains from one sample, sequenced in a study of T cell responses to AZD1222 COVID-19 vaccine. Method: immunoSEQ multiplex PCR; TCRdb's copy keeps in-frame clones and lacks some. The sample comprises roughly 100,000 clones, over 80% of which are singletons, and around 20% rests with the top ten. Here the sequenced sample was peripheral blood, taken on day 0 of AZD1222 vaccination. The receptors were sampled from an adult in good health. CDR3s leave out the opening cysteine and the closing phenylalanine or tryptophan. A D gene is named only where the DNA matches it firmly.

v_call,d_call,j_call,cdr3_aa
TRBV28,NA,TRBJ1-5,ASSTWNLGDNQPQH
TRBV7-9,NA,TRBJ1-1,ASSLGSNTEAF
TRBV4-3,TRBD1,TRBJ1-2,ASSLTTGGVYGYT
TRBV24-1,NA,TRBJ1-1,ATSDLGEAF
TRBV19,TRBD2,TRBJ2-7,ASRSGLAGEQY
TRBV14,NA,TRBJ1-1,ASSQVGGNTEAF
TRBV10-1,NA,TRBJ1-5,ASSETGNQPQH
TRBV9,NA,TRBJ1-3,ASSVSFSDVSGNTIY
TRBV19,TRBD1,TRBJ1-1,ASSRQGPTEAF
TRBV29-1,NA,TRBJ2-7,SVEVNFSYEQY
TRBV2,TRBD1,TRBJ1-1,ASTGQGAYTEAF
TRBV6-6,NA,TRBJ2-5,ASSLLLRETQY
TRBV27,TRBD2,TRBJ2-7,ASSLFYQPGLAGVSSYEQY
TRBV10-2,NA,TRBJ1-6,ASSEGGQSPLH
TRBV19,TRBD1,TRBJ1-3,ASSIPPGDSSGNTIY
TRBV6-5,NA,TRBJ2-1,ASSWGLSSYNEQF
TRBV11-2,NA,TRBJ2-1,ASSLDQYGEQF
TRBV6-4,NA,TRBJ2-2,ASSFSWGTGELF
TRBV6-1,NA,TRBJ1-5,ASSGPGLRMDQPQH
TRBV7-2,TRBD2,TRBJ2-1,ASSFGIRSGGAQF
TRBV19,NA,TRBJ2-1,ASSPGDSSYNEQF
TRBV5-4,NA,TRBJ1-2,ASSPSQGANYGYT
TRBV19,NA,TRBJ2-1,ASSRETGTYNEQF
TRBV6-5,NA,TRBJ1-2,ASVKGFAYGYT
TRBV2,NA,TRBJ1-2,ASSRDLSYGYT
TRBV14,NA,TRBJ2-7,ASSQAGSLY
TRBV5-1,TRBD2,TRBJ2-7,ASSLALAGQSYEQY
TRBV30,NA,TRBJ1-3,AWSGSGNTIY
TRBV18,TRBD1,TRBJ1-1,ASSSTGGVTNTEAF
TRBV5-1,NA,TRBJ1-4,ASSLTGATNEKLF
TRBV3-1/TRBV3-2,TRBD1,TRBJ1-5,ASSQSFPDRGPQH
TRBV6-2/TRBV6-3,NA,TRBJ1-4,ASSTDRTTNEKLF
TRBV18,NA,TRBJ1-1,ASSPPQSQRGVSGTEAF
TRBV7-6,TRBD1,TRBJ1-5,ASSLGQGAVNQPQH
TRBV12-3/TRBV12-4,NA,NA,ASSLRAGVEQY
TRBV12-3/TRBV12-4,NA,TRBJ1-2,ASSKGNYGYT
TRBV6-5,NA,TRBJ1-2,ASSYLVPLGSYGYT
TRBV18,NA,TRBJ2-3,ASSPRGSSGADTQY
TRBV5-6,TRBD1,TRBJ2-3,ASSTGTGGLTDTQY
TRBV6-2/TRBV6-3,NA,TRBJ1-6,ASSSAQGSSYNSPLH